These 28 T cell receptor beta chains originate from one sample sequenced in a study of T cell responses to AZD1222 COVID-19 vaccine. This table comes from immunoSEQ multiplex PCR, and its TCRdb copy is limited to in-frame clones, with some not included. This table holds about 170,000 clones, approximately 90% found once. The sample was peripheral blood, taken on day 0 of AZD1222 vaccination. The receptors here all came from an adult in good health.

V gene TRBV19 combines with J gene TRBJ1-5; 7 bases fit TRBD1. Germline-derived CDR1 and CDR2 are LNHDA and SQIVND (reference sequence). The CDR3 is made up of 15 amino acids. With 5 bases clipped from V and 4 bases from J, the junction kept 8 bases outside the gene matches. CDR3 bases: TGTGCCAGTAGTTCCTCGACAGGGCTAAATCAGCCCCAGCATTTT. It is translated as CASSSSTGLNQPQHF.

This chain uses TRBV7-9 with TRBJ1-1, with 8 bases aligning to TRBD1. This CDR3 has 13 residues. Germline values: CDR1 SEHNR, CDR2 FQNEAQ (reference sequence). Losses at the gene ends were 9 bases for V and 4 bases for J; bases not matched to a gene: 7. The CDR3 region is CASRQGAGTEAFF. CDR3 nucleotide sequence: TGTGCCAGTCGGCAGGGGGCCGGCACTGAAGCTTTCTTT.

The chain uses TRBV5-6 and TRBJ2-5; TRBD2 agrees at 9 bases. The trim removed 2 bases at V and 1 base at J, leaving 6 bases unmatched. Looked up from germline, CDR1 is SGHDT and CDR2 is YYEEEE. This CDR3 contains 16 residues. The CDR3 region has the DNA TGTGCCAGCAGCTTAGGGCTAGCGGGGATCCAAGAGACCCAGTACTTC. As protein: CASSLGLAGIQETQYF.

The rearrangement links TRBV5-8 to TRBJ2-5, with D perhaps TRBD1 (6 bases). Germline V gene lookup returns CDR1 SGHTS and CDR2 YDEGEE. This CDR3 has 13 amino acids. V lost 1 base and J lost 4, with 8 bases in between. In nucleotides, the CDR3 is TGTGCCAGCAGCTTGACAGGGAGAGAGACCCAGTACTTC. Its protein product is CASSLTGRETQYF.

This clone came up a few times. The gene calls are TRBV5-6 and TRBJ1-4; D perhaps matches TRBD1 (5 bases). The V and J ends lost 4 bases and 7 bases respectively, with 17 bases between them. The CDR3 has 15 amino acids. In germline, CDR1 is SGHDT, CDR2 YYEEEE. The CDR3 DNA sequence: TGTGCCAGCAGCCTAACAGTGGGGGTTAGTGAAAAACTGTTTTTT. This gives the protein CASSLTVGVSEKLFF.

The rearrangement uses TRBV20-1 and TRBJ1-4, with D unresolved. Germline V gene data show CDR1 as DFQATT and CDR2 as SNEGSKA (reference sequence). The CDR3 is 11 residues long. The germline V and J ends were trimmed by 1 base and 14 bases, with 11 bases remaining between them. The CDR3 loop reads CSARVGYGLFF. In DNA, the CDR3 is TGCAGTGCTAGAGTGGGGTACGGGCTGTTTTTT.

This rearrangement joins TRBV5-1 to TRBJ2-5; 10 positions agree with TRBD2. V trimming: 1 base; J trimming: 5 bases; junction bases outside the gene matches: 5. CDR3 length: 15 residues. CDR1 is SGHRS and CDR2 is YFSETQ in the germline V gene. Here the CDR3 reads CASSLPSGGEETQYF. For the CDR3, the DNA is TGCGCCAGCAGCTTGCCTAGCGGGGGCGAGGAGACCCAGTACTTC.

The chain is built from TRBV19 and TRBJ1-6; D is possibly TRBD1 (6 bases). V dropped 7 bases and J dropped 12 bases, with 16 bases sitting between them. CDR3 length equals 13 residues. The germline V gene has CDR1 LNHDA and CDR2 SQIVND (reference sequence). The CDR3 sequence: CASTRTVGRPLHF. CDR3 DNA: TGTGCCAGTACCCGGACAGTAGGTAGACCCCTCCACTTT.

The CDR3 DNA follows: TGTGCCAGCAGCCAAGGGACAGGTTCCGGCGGGGAGACCCAGTACTTC. It specifies CASSQGTGSGGETQYF. J is TRBJ2-5 and V is TRBV3-1 (or the pseudogene TRBV3-2); 7 nucleotides align to TRBD1. This CDR3 contains 16 residues. The germline gives CDR1 LGHDT, CDR2 YNNKEL (reference sequence). The V and J ends lost 1 base and 5 bases, in that order; junction bases with no gene match: 10.

The chain links TRBV5-1 to TRBJ2-1, with 10 bases lining up with TRBD1. The CDR3 extends over 15 amino acids. Germline-derived CDR1 and CDR2 are SGHRS and YFSETQ. The V segment lost 4 bases and the J segment 10 bases; nucleotides outside the gene matches: 11. CDR3 sequence (DNA): TGCGCCAGCAGCACCCGGGACAGGGGATCAGGGGAGCAGTTCTTC. Protein sequence: CASSTRDRGSGEQFF.

The chain uses TRBV5-1 and TRBJ2-7; D is unresolved. Between the trimmed V and J ends, which lost 0 bases and 2 bases, there was a span of 9 bases. The CDR3 has 14 residues. Germline CDR1 is SGHRS and CDR2 is YFSETQ. CDR3 in amino acids: CASSLEDRTYEQYF. CDR3 nucleotides: TGCGCCAGCAGCTTGGAGGACCGAACCTACGAGCAGTACTTC. Variable domain in full (rest from reference TRBV5-1 and TRBJ2-7): KAGVTQTPRYLIKTRGQQVTLSCSPISGHRSVSWYQQTPGQGLQFLFEYFSETQRNKGNFPGRFSGRQFSNSRSEMNVSTLELGDSALYLCASSLEDRTYEQYFGPGTRLTVT.

This rearrangement joins TRBV7-3 to TRBJ2-3; D unclear. Deletions cut 2 bases from V and 0 bases from J, with 9 bases between. Germline loops: CDR1 SGHTA, CDR2 FQGTGA. The CDR3 is made up of 15 amino acids. Here the CDR3 reads CASSLRLGSTDTQYF. DNA for the CDR3: TGTGCCAGCAGCTTACGCCTAGGGAGCACAGATACGCAGTATTTT. Drawing the rest from reference TRBV7-3 and TRBJ2-3, the complete variable domain is GAGVSQTPSNKVTEKGKYVELRCDPISGHTALYWYRQSLGQGPEFLIYFQGTGAADDSGLPNDRFFAVRPEGSVSTLKIQRTERGDSAVYLCASSLRLGSTDTQYFGPGTRLTVL.

J is TRBJ1-2 and V is TRBV18; D unclear. CDR1 KGHSH and CDR2 LQKENI come from the germline V gene. CDR3 length: 13 residues. The V and J ends lost 2 bases and 7 bases respectively, with 11 bases between them. CDR3 loop: CASSPEHLAGYTF. The CDR3 region has the DNA TGTGCCAGCTCACCAGAGCATTTAGCTGGCTACACCTTC.

This chain connects TRBV5-4 to TRBJ1-2; TRBD1 agrees at 10 bases. V dropped 4 bases and J dropped 3; count of bases not matched to a gene: 3. Germline V gene lookup returns CDR1 SGHNT and CDR2 YYREEE (reference sequence). CDR3 length equals 14 residues. The CDR3 region has the DNA TGTGCCAGCAGCATCGACAGGGGGCACTATGGCTACACCTTC. Its protein product is CASSIDRGHYGYTF.

The CDR3 coding sequence is TGTGCCAGCAGTTTACTAGCAGCAAACACTGAAGCTTTCTTT. Protein: CASSLLAANTEAFF. The V and J genes are TRBV28 and TRBJ1-1, with D unclear. The germline V gene has CDR1 MDHEN and CDR2 SYDVKM. V was cut by 2 bases and J by 2 bases, with 9 bases left in between. The CDR3 has 14 residues.

This rearrangement joins TRBV27 to TRBJ1-1; D gene ambiguous. This CDR3 has 17 amino acids. V was cut by 0 bases and J by 3 bases, with 17 bases left in between. Germline CDR1 reads MNHEY; CDR2 reads SMNVEV (reference sequence). This CDR3 reads CASSLSKGDVIHTEAFF. The CDR3 region has the DNA TGTGCCAGCAGTTTATCGAAGGGTGACGTGATTCACACTGAAGCTTTCTTT.

This chain connects TRBV27 to TRBJ1-2; D gene uncertain. This CDR3 spans 14 amino acids. The germline V and J ends were trimmed by 2 bases and 0 bases, with 7 bases remaining between them. Looked up from germline, CDR1 is MNHEY and CDR2 is SMNVEV (reference sequence). Here the CDR3 reads CASSLGGTNYGYTF. The CDR3 nucleotides are TGTGCCAGCAGTTTAGGTGGGACTAACTATGGCTACACCTTC.

The chain is built from TRBV5-1 and TRBJ1-5; the D is unclear. Germline V gene lookup returns CDR1 SGHRS and CDR2 YFSETQ. V lost 4 bases, J lost 7 bases, and 15 bases lay in between. This CDR3 region has 14 residues. CDR3 DNA: TGCGCCAGCAGCCCGACGGGTTTTGGGCAGCCCCAGCATTTT. This encodes CASSPTGFGQPQHF.

The CDR3 sequence: CASSNRDGNEKLFF. DNA for the CDR3: TGTGCCAGTAGCAACCGGGACGGAAATGAAAAACTGTTTTTT. This rearrangement joins TRBV19 to TRBJ1-4, with D maybe TRBD1 (5 bases). V was shortened by 6 bases and J by 5 bases, with 13 bases between the two germline ends. The CDR3 runs to 14 residues. CDR1 and CDR2 (germline): LNHDA, SQIVND (reference sequence).

The chain links TRBV11-2 to TRBJ2-7; 7 nucleotides line up with TRBD1. The CDR3 covers 13 residues. CDR1 SGHAT and CDR2 FQNNGV come from the germline V gene. V lost 4 bases and J lost 5; bases outside the gene matches: 5. For the CDR3, the DNA is TGTGCCAGCAGCTCAACAGGGGACGACGAGCAGTACTTC. As protein: CASSSTGDDEQYF.

This chain links TRBV28 with TRBJ2-3; perhaps TRBD2 as D (6 bases). This CDR3 spans 14 amino acids. The V and J ends lost 4 bases and 3 bases respectively, with 11 bases between them. Germline CDR1 is MDHEN and CDR2 is SYDVKM. The CDR3 here is CASSYDAGTDTQYF. As DNA, the CDR3 is TGTGCCAGCAGTTACGACGCGGGGACAGATACGCAGTATTTT.

The V gene is TRBV7-9, the J gene TRBJ1-2; 7 nucleotides align to TRBD1. The CDR3 contains 13 residues. Germline loops: CDR1 SEHNR, CDR2 FQNEAQ (reference sequence). V was clipped by 2 bases and J by 8 bases; unmatched bases: 5. This CDR3 is CASSLTGVDGYTF. The CDR3, as DNA: TGTGCCAGCAGCTTAACAGGGGTGGACGGCTACACCTTC.

Notes on this clone: Compared with germline, one end of the junction differs, possibly owing to a read error. This chain connects TRBV28 to TRBJ1-5; possibly TRBD1 for D (6 bases). CDR3 length: 12 residues. Germline CDR1 and CDR2: MDHEN and SYDVKM. CDR3 nucleotides: TGTGCCAGCAGTTTACTGGGACAAAAAAAACTTTTT. This gives the protein CASSLLGQKKLF. Together with reference TRBV28 and TRBJ1-5, the CDR3 gives the full variable domain: DVKVTQSSRYLVKRTGEKVFLECVQDMDHENMFWYRQDPGLGLRLIYFSYDVKMKEKGDIPEGYSVSREKKERFSLILESASTNQTSMYLCASSLLGQKKLFGDGTRLSIL.

The rearrangement uses TRBV27 and TRBJ2-1, with D hard to call. This CDR3 spans 16 amino acids. The germline V and J ends were trimmed by 2 bases and 3 bases, with 14 bases remaining between them. Germline CDR1 is MNHEY and CDR2 is SMNVEV (reference sequence). The CDR3 protein is CASSLKWVLGYNEQFF. As DNA, the CDR3 is TGTGCCAGCAGTTTAAAGTGGGTTCTCGGCTACAATGAGCAGTTCTTC.

The CDR3 DNA follows: TGTGCCAGCAATAGAGACAGGAACACTGAAGCTTTCTTT. Translated, it gives CASNRDRNTEAFF. This rearrangement joins TRBV28 to TRBJ1-1, with D possibly matching TRBD1 (5 bases). Trimming took 7 bases from V and 1 from J, leaving 10 bases between them. CDR1 is MDHEN, CDR2 SYDVKM, per germline. The CDR3 is made up of 13 amino acids.

V is TRBV18 and J is TRBJ1-1; the D is unclear. With 5 bases removed from V and 1 base from J, the gap between germline ends came to 11 bases. CDR1 KGHSH and CDR2 LQKENI come from the germline V gene. The CDR3 runs 14 residues. The CDR3: CASSTNGQNTEAFF. CDR3 sequence (DNA): TGTGCCAGCTCAACCAACGGGCAGAACACTGAAGCTTTCTTT.

V and J are TRBV28 and TRBJ1-6; D ambiguous. V lost 2 bases to trimming and J lost 0 bases, with 11 bases between them. The CDR3 has 17 residues. The germline V gene has CDR1 MDHEN and CDR2 SYDVKM. The CDR3 reads CASSLRGRGSYNSPLHF. CDR3 coding DNA: TGTGCCAGCAGTTTACGCGGACGGGGCTCCTATAATTCACCCCTCCACTTT.

This sequence joins TRBV4-2 and TRBJ1-6; the D is unclear. Germline V gives CDR1 LGHNA, CDR2 YNFKEQ. Trimming cost V 4 bases and J 6 bases, with 10 bases left between them. CDR3 length: 14 residues. The CDR3 DNA reads as TGTGCCAGCAGCCTAGGGCGGGCTAATTCACCCCTCCACTTT. Residues: CASSLGRANSPLHF.